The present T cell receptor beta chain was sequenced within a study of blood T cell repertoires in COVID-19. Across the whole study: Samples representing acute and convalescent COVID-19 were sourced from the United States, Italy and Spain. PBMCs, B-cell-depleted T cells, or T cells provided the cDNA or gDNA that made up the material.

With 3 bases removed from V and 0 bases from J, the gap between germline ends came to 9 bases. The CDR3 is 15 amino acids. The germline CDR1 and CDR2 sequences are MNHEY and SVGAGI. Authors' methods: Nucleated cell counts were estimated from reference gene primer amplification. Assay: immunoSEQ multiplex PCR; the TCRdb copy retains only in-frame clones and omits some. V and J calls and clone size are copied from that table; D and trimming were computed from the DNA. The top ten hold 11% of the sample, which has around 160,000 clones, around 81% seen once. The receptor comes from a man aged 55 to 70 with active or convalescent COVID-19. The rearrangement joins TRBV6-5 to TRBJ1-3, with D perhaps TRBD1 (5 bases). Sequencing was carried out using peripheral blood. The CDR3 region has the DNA TGTGCCAGCAGTTATTCAGGGAACTCTGGAAACACCATATATTTT. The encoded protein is CASSYSGNSGNTIYF.